These 8 T cell receptor beta chains share one sample of origin, sequenced in a study of shared clonotypes between healthy human individuals. Assay used: immunoSEQ multiplex PCR; TCRdb lists only in-frame clones, some missing. The sample yields 90,000 to 150,000 clones, around 65% seen once. Material for sequencing was memory CD8+ T cells sorted from blood. As to subset: CD45RO+ cells pooled with CCR7-negative TemRA cells. The receptor set was obtained from a woman in her 30s in good health.

V and J are TRBV13 and TRBJ2-1; D not resolved. Germline V gene sequence: CDR1 PRHDT, CDR2 FYEKMQ (reference sequence). The CDR3 has 12 residues. V was pared by 8 bases and J by 8 bases, with 13 bases between. The CDR3 bases are TGTGCCAGCGGAAAGCGCGTGCATGAGCAGTTCTTC. Amino acids: CASGKRVHEQFF.

The gene calls are TRBV27 and TRBJ2-7, with 8 bases identical to TRBD2. Trimming cost V 3 bases and J 0 bases; bases outside gene matches: 7. This CDR3 has 16 residues. Germline CDR1 reads MNHEY; CDR2 reads SMNVEV (reference sequence). Here the CDR3 reads CASSFQLAASSYEQYF. DNA for the CDR3: TGTGCCAGCAGTTTCCAACTAGCGGCTAGCTCCTACGAGCAGTACTTC.

The chain has TRBV5-1 and TRBJ2-5, with a weak D call TRBD1 (6 bases). Trimming took 0 bases from V and 2 from J, leaving 11 bases between them. The CDR3 has 15 amino acids. Germline lookup yields CDR1 SGHRS and CDR2 YFSETQ. CDR3 DNA sequence: TGCGCCAGCAGCTTGGCAGGGGTTGGGCAAGAGACCCAGTACTTC. This sequence encodes CASSLAGVGQETQYF.

This sequence joins TRBV27 and TRBJ2-7, with 8 bases lining up with TRBD1. V lost 6 bases to trimming and J lost 3 bases; unmatched junction nucleotides: 4. The CDR3 contains 13 residues. Germline V gives CDR1 MNHEY, CDR2 SMNVEV (reference sequence). The CDR3 DNA sequence: TGTGCCAGCAGAGCCGGGACAGGCTACGAGCAGTACTTC. It encodes CASRAGTGYEQYF.

This chain joins TRBV28 and TRBJ1-5; D unresolved. Trimming took off 2 bases at V and 3 bases at J, with 11 bases between the two ends. The CDR3 runs to 15 residues. Germline CDR1 reads MDHEN; CDR2 reads SYDVKM. In DNA form, the CDR3 reads TGTGCCAGCAGTTTACTGACTGTTAACAATCAGCCCCAGCATTTT. Translation gives CASSLLTVNNQPQHF.

The V and J genes are TRBV7-9 and TRBJ1-1; D is ambiguous. The CDR3 has 14 amino acids. The germline V gene has CDR1 SEHNR and CDR2 FQNEAQ (reference sequence). Trimming took 5 bases from V and 1 from J, leaving 11 bases between them. CDR3 in DNA: TGTGCCAGCAGCCCGAGATCGCAGAACACTGAAGCTTTCTTT. It is translated as CASSPRSQNTEAFF.

This clone has just one count. The genes are TRBV25-1 and TRBJ1-1; no definite D call. The V end lost 4 bases, the J end lost 9 bases, and 24 bases lay between the germline ends. The CDR3 loop spans 16 amino acids. The germline CDR1 and CDR2 sequences are MGHDK and SYGVNS. In DNA form, the CDR3 reads TGTGCCAGCAGTGGCCCCGATAAAATCCGGGCTAGGAAAGCTTTCTTT. Translating it yields CASSGPDKIRARKAFF. Combining the CDR3 with reference TRBV25-1 and TRBJ1-1 gives the whole variable domain EADIYQTPRYLVIGTGKKITLECSQTMGHDKMYWYQQDPGMELHLIHYSYGVNSTEKGDLSSESTVSRIRTEHFPLTLESARPSHTSQYLCASSGPDKIRARKAFFGQGTRLTVV.

The chain recombines TRBV6-6 with TRBJ2-7; perhaps TRBD1 as D (5 bases). Germline CDR1 and CDR2: MNHNY and SVGAGI (reference sequence). V was pared by 4 bases and J by 6 bases, with 16 bases between. The CDR3 length is 14 residues. CDR3 nucleotide sequence: TGTGCCAGCAGTTCATCCCCAGGGTTTCGCGAGCAGTACTTC. This codes for CASSSSPGFREQYF.